Below are 17 T cell receptor beta chains sequenced from a single sample in a study of early T cells in non-severe SARS-CoV-2 infection listed by TCRdb under 2021. Library generation was performed with 5' RACE. TCRdb names NextSeq 500 as the instrument used. TCRdb handled the public reads itself, with Q25 trimming in fastp and clone calling in MiXCR, and kept productive beta chains. CDR3 protein duplicates are merged, each entry listing the most common genes and DNA. The table for this sample lists fewer than 80,000 distinct CDR3 sequences; roughly 4.6% of them were counted only once. Roughly 3.6% of the sample lies in the top ten. This specimen was whole blood, taken at baseline. The receptors were gathered from an adult who was a healthcare worker with PCR-confirmed SARS-CoV-2 infection or an uninfected control (not recorded which). The donor label of this sample is uncertain.

This clonotype was recorded a few times. The chain carries TRBV6-6 and TRBJ1-1; D not certain. The CDR3 runs 12 residues. V dropped 6 bases and J dropped 8 bases, with 13 bases sitting between them. Per germline, CDR1 MNHNY and CDR2 SVGAGI (reference sequence). CDR3 sequence: CASSFSTGEAFF. CDR3 DNA sequence: TGTGCCAGCAGCTTCTCCACCGGCGAAGCTTTCTTT.

This clonotype came up many times. This chain links TRBV6-5 with TRBJ2-3; D is possibly TRBD2 (6 bases). Trimming removed 8 bases at V and 1 base at J, with 10 bases between. This CDR3 has 13 amino acids. Germline CDR1 is MNHEY and CDR2 is SVGAGI. CDR3 in amino acids: CASGPGGTDTQYF. In nucleotides, the CDR3 is TGTGCCAGCGGGCCGGGGGGCACAGATACGCAGTATTTT.

This clonotype was detected a few times. The chain couples TRBV25-1 to TRBJ2-7; the D gene is possibly TRBD2 (6 bases). V lost 4 bases and J 8 bases, leaving 15 bases between the germline ends. The CDR3 length is 13 residues. The germline CDR1 and CDR2 sequences are MGHDK and SYGVNS. The CDR3 DNA follows: TGTGCCAGCAGTGCCATGGGGGGTGCGAAGCAGTACTTC. Protein product: CASSAMGGAKQYF.

The rearrangement uses TRBV2 and TRBJ2-3; 7 bases are a match to TRBD2. This CDR3 contains 14 residues. Germline V gives CDR1 SNHLY, CDR2 FYNNEI. Trimming removed 2 bases from V and 6 bases from J; junction bases left unmatched: 5. The CDR3 loop is CASSELAGLDTQYF. DNA of the CDR3: TGTGCCAGCAGTGAATTAGCGGGTTTGGATACGCAGTATTTT.

This clonotype was seen ten or more times. The chain carries TRBV27 and TRBJ2-3; the D is unclear. The CDR3 is made up of 14 amino acids. Trimming stripped 2 bases from V and 3 bases from J, with 9 bases between. Germline-derived CDR1 and CDR2 are MNHEY and SMNVEV (reference sequence). The CDR3 nucleotides read TGTGCCAGCAGTTTAGGGTATTCGACAGATACGCAGTATTTT. It specifies CASSLGYSTDTQYF.

This clonotype was counted many times. The chain links TRBV6-1 to TRBJ1-6, with D hard to call. V shed 2 bases and J shed 5 bases, with 10 bases lying between them. Germline V gene lookup returns CDR1 MNHNS and CDR2 SASEGT. This CDR3 spans 15 amino acids. The CDR3: CASSEMVMDNSPLHF. The CDR3 nucleotides are TGTGCCAGCAGTGAAATGGTAATGGATAATTCACCCCTCCACTTT.

This clonotype was found a few times. The chain joins TRBV5-5 to TRBJ2-1, with 13 bases that match TRBD2. Trimming removed 6 bases from V and 7 bases from J; junction bases left unmatched: 10. Germline V CDR1 and CDR2: SGHKS, YYEKEE (reference sequence). The CDR3 has 16 amino acids. The CDR3: CASTPGLAGSGNEQFF. CDR3 DNA sequence: TGTGCCAGCACCCCGGGACTAGCGGGGAGTGGGAATGAGCAGTTCTTC.

This clonotype was seen a few times. The rearrangement links TRBV7-9 to TRBJ2-3, with TRBD1 matching 10 bases. The CDR3 extends over 16 amino acids. CDR1 SEHNR and CDR2 FQNEAQ come from the germline V gene (reference sequence). V was clipped by 4 bases and J by 4 bases; unmatched bases: 8. CDR3 sequence (DNA): TGTGCCAGCAGCTGGGGGACAGGGGTGTCGGCAGATACGCAGTATTTT. Translating it yields CASSWGTGVSADTQYF. Drawing the rest from reference TRBV7-9 and TRBJ2-3, the complete variable domain is DTGVSQNPRHKITKRGQNVTFRCDPISEHNRLYWYRQTLGQGPEFLTYFQNEAQLEKSRLLSDRFSAERPKGSFSTLEIQRTEQGDSAMYLCASSWGTGVSADTQYFGPGTRLTVL.

Ten or more counts support this clonotype. The V and J genes are TRBV5-1 and TRBJ1-4; D possibly corresponds to TRBD1 (6 bases). The CDR3 length is 14 residues. V was pared by 4 bases and J by 4 bases, with 11 bases between. Germline CDR1 reads SGHRS; CDR2 reads YFSETQ. The CDR3 loop reads CASSRTADNEKLFF. The CDR3 DNA is TGCGCCAGCAGCCGGACAGCGGATAATGAAAAACTGTTTTTT.

This clonotype showed up many times. V usage is TRBV7-6 and J usage is TRBJ2-5, with 8 nucleotides matching TRBD1. There are 14 residues in the CDR3. Germline CDR1 SGHVS, CDR2 FNYEAQ. Losses at the gene ends were 5 bases for V and 7 bases for J; bases not matched to a gene: 9. The chain's CDR3 is CASSQDRGRRTQYF. CDR3 nucleotide sequence: TGTGCCAGCAGCCAAGACAGGGGACGTAGGACCCAGTACTTC.

This clonotype was seen at least ten times. For the CDR3, the DNA is TGTGCCAGCAGCTTAGAACTAGCGGGGGCTCTCACAGATACGCAGTATTTT. It yields the protein CASSLELAGALTDTQYF. V and J are TRBV11-2 and TRBJ2-3; TRBD2 matches at 11 bases. Germline CDR1 SGHAT, CDR2 FQNNGV. The CDR3 loop spans 17 amino acids. The V segment lost 0 bases and the J segment 2 bases; nucleotides outside the gene matches: 4.

The chain uses TRBV7-9 and TRBJ2-6, with D unclear. Trimming removed 1 base from V and 0 bases from J, with 10 bases in between. This CDR3 has 17 residues. The germline V gene has CDR1 SEHNR and CDR2 FQNEAQ (reference sequence). The DNA of the CDR3 is TGTGCCAGCAGCTTAGAGCTGCATACCTCTGGGGCCAACGTCCTGACTTTC. Translated, it gives CASSLELHTSGANVLTF.

This clonotype was recorded a few times. V and J are TRBV18 and TRBJ2-7; D uncertain. Germline CDR1 reads KGHSH; CDR2 reads LQKENI. The ends were cut back, 0 bases at V and 1 base at J, with 7 bases in the middle. The CDR3 totals 14 residues. As DNA, the CDR3 is TGTGCCAGCTCACCACCGGCTAAATCCTACGAGCAGTACTTC. Translated, it gives CASSPPAKSYEQYF.

This chain connects TRBV6-2 or TRBV6-3 to TRBJ1-2; 7 positions match TRBD1. After removal of 7 bases from V and 6 bases from J, the junction contained 5 bases not matched to a gene. CDR1 MNHEY and CDR2 SVGEGT come from the germline V gene. The CDR3 covers 12 residues. Written as DNA, the CDR3 is TGTGCCAGCACACCGACAGGGCATGGCTACACCTTC. Protein sequence: CASTPTGHGYTF.

This clonotype was observed at least ten times. CDR3 sequence (DNA): TGCGCCAGCAGCTTGTTCACAGGGCAAGAGACCCAGTACTTC. Protein product: CASSLFTGQETQYF. The rearrangement links TRBV5-1 to TRBJ2-5; possibly TRBD1 for D (6 bases). The CDR3 covers 14 residues. The germline gives CDR1 SGHRS, CDR2 YFSETQ. V gave up 1 base and J gave up 2 bases, with 9 bases separating them.

Turning to this clonotype: At one end, the junction sequence differs from germline, possibly due to a read error. In DNA form, the CDR3 reads TGCAGTGCCAGAGAGGCCGGAGGGCGTGGCTACACCTTC. Residues: CSAREAGGRGYTF. The chain joins TRBV20-1 to TRBJ1-2; D unresolved. CDR3 length: 13 amino acids. CDR1 and CDR2 (germline): DFQATT, SNEGSKA (reference sequence).

This clonotype showed up many times. This chain links TRBV11-2 with TRBJ2-3, with TRBD1 identical over 7 bases. The ends lost 5 bases at V and 2 bases at J; junction bases unmatched: 7. CDR1 SGHAT and CDR2 FQNNGV come from the germline V gene. The CDR3 totals 15 residues. The CDR3 loop reads CASSRDSLTTDTQYF. The CDR3 coding sequence is TGTGCCAGCAGCCGGGACAGTTTAACCACAGATACGCAGTATTTT.